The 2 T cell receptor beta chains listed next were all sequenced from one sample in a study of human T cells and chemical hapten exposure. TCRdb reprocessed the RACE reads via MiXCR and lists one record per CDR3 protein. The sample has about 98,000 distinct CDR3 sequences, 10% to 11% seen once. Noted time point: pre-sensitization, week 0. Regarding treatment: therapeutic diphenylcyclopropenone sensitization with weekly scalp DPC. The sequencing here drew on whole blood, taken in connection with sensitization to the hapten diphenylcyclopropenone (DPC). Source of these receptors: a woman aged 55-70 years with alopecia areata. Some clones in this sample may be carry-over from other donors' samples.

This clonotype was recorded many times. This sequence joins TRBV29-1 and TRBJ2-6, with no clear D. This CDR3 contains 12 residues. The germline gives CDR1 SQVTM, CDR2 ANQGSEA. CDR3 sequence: CSQDPGANVLTF. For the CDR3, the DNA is TGCAGTCAGGACCCTGGGGCCAACGTCCTGACTTTC.

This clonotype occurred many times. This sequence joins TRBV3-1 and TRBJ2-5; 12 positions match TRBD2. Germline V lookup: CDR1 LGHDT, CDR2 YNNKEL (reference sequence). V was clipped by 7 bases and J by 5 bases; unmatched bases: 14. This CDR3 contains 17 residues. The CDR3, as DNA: TGTGCCAGCAAGGGACTAGCGGGCCCCTTGGTCGGGGAGACCCAGTACTTC. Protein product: CASKGLAGPLVGETQYF.